This T cell receptor (beta chain) is drawn from a study of blood T cell repertoires in COVID-19. Study summary: Samples taken during acute and convalescent COVID-19 were collected in the United States, Italy and Spain.

Looked up from germline, CDR1 is LNHDA and CDR2 is SQIVND (reference sequence). The CDR3 length is 15 residues. V shed 1 base and J shed 3 bases, with 12 bases lying between them. Sequencing used immunoSEQ multiplex PCR; TCRdb keeps in-frame clones, though not all of them. The sample records 50,000 to 60,000 clones, approximately 80% being singletons. The source material was peripheral blood. J is TRBJ1-1 and V is TRBV19; no clear D gene. The sequence came from a human donor in a cohort sampled during active or convalescent COVID-19. Here the CDR3 DNA reads TGTGCCAGTAGTATAGGGCGTCTTCGGGACACTGAAGCTTTCTTT. It codes for CASSIGRLRDTEAFF.